This entry lists 14 T cell receptor beta chains sequenced from one sample in a study of a mutant IDH1 vaccine in newly diagnosed glioma. Time point in this sample: week 5, during vaccination. Every vaccine dose comprised 300 ug of mutant IDH1 20-mer peptide plus topical imiquimod. What these receptors recognize is not known. Only in-frame clones appear in the TCRdb table, and some are missing; sequencing was by immunoSEQ multiplex PCR. This sample carries over 55,000 clones, approximately 79% of them seen once, and the ten largest clones take approximately 3%. The sample was PBMCs, taken from a glioma patient whose treatment included an IDH1 peptide vaccine. Source of these receptors: a woman aged 18-35 years with glioma. Some clones in this sample may be carry-over from other donors' samples.

This clone is a singleton in its sample. This chain links TRBV7-2 with TRBJ1-1; D unclear. The V gene's germline CDR1 is SGHTA and CDR2 FQGNSA. Deletions cut 4 bases from V and 0 bases from J, with 15 bases between. This CDR3 region has 16 residues. CDR3 amino acids: CASSSRALGMNTEAFF. CDR3 sequence (DNA): TGTGCCAGCAGCTCTCGGGCCCTGGGAATGAACACTGAAGCTTTCTTT.

This clone was seen more than once but under ten times. J is TRBJ1-1 and V is TRBV21-1; the table's D call, TRBD1, was not checked against the DNA. TRBV21-1 is assigned pseudogene status. The CDR3 extends over 15 amino acids. The CDR3, as DNA: TGTGCCAGCAGCTGGGGGGACAGACAGAACACTGAAGCTTTCTTT. Translation: CASSWGDRQNTEAFF.

This clone was observed a single time. This rearrangement joins TRBV5-6 to TRBJ2-5; tentative D call: TRBD1 (5 bases). The CDR3 totals 16 residues. Per germline, CDR1 SGHDT and CDR2 YYEEEE. The V end lost 3 bases, the J end lost 5 bases, and 20 bases lay between the germline ends. The CDR3 protein is CASSWGKRPHKETQYF. The CDR3 DNA reads TGTGCCAGCAGCTGGGGCAAACGACCACACAAGGAGACCCAGTACTTC.

V usage is TRBV7-9 and J usage is TRBJ2-7; D may be TRBD1 (5 bases). With 3 bases removed from V and 0 bases from J, the gap between germline ends came to 12 bases. The CDR3 spans 15 residues. Per the germline V gene, CDR1 is SEHNR and CDR2 is FQNEAQ (reference sequence). CDR3 DNA: TGTGCCAGCAGCTTTGTGGGGCAAAGCTCCTACGAGCAGTACTTC. It is translated as CASSFVGQSSYEQYF.

The V call is TRBV5-1, the J call TRBJ2-1; D is possibly TRBD1 or TRBD2 (6 bases each). This CDR3 is 13 amino acids long. V lost 0 bases to trimming and J lost 7 bases, with 8 bases between them. The germline V gene encodes CDR1 SGHRS and CDR2 YFSETQ. CDR3 protein: CASSLEGGNEQFF. In DNA form, the CDR3 reads TGCGCCAGCAGCTTGGAAGGGGGGAATGAGCAGTTCTTC.

The V gene is TRBV7-2, the J gene TRBJ2-7; D possibly corresponds to TRBD2 (6 bases). Trimming shortened V by 1 base and J by 5 bases, and 12 bases separated the two germline ends. The CDR3 covers 14 residues. The V gene's germline CDR1 is SGHTA and CDR2 FQGNSA. The CDR3 DNA is TGTGCCAGCAGCTTAGGGGGGGTGTTCCACGAGCAGTACTTC. Translation: CASSLGGVFHEQYF. The full variable domain, completed using reference TRBV7-2 and TRBJ2-7, is GAGVSQSPSNKVTEKGKDVELRCDPISGHTALYWYRQSLGQGLEFLIYFQGNSAPDKSGLPSDRFSAERTGGSVSTLTIQRTQQEDSAVYLCASSLGGVFHEQYFGPGTRLTVT.

The gene calls are TRBV25-1 and TRBJ1-1, with D possibly being TRBD1 (5 bases). CDR1 MGHDK and CDR2 SYGVNS come from the germline V gene. V shed 0 bases and J shed 0 bases, with 11 bases lying between them. This CDR3 is built from 16 residues. The CDR3 DNA is TGTGCCAGCAGTGAATATAGAGGGGCGCTGAACACTGAAGCTTTCTTT. Encoded protein: CASSEYRGALNTEAFF.

This chain connects TRBV14 to TRBJ2-7; 7 bases are a match to TRBD1. CDR3 length: 16 residues. Losses at the gene ends were 5 bases for V and 0 bases for J; bases not matched to a gene: 10. CDR1 and CDR2 from the germline V gene are SGHDN and FVKESK. The CDR3 here is CASSSKGQPNSYEQYF. The CDR3 nucleotides read TGTGCCAGCAGCTCGAAGGGACAGCCGAACTCCTACGAGCAGTACTTC.

This chain connects TRBV9 to TRBJ2-2; D perhaps matches TRBD2 (6 bases). CDR1 is SGDLS and CDR2 is YYNGEE in the germline V gene. CDR3 size: 21 residues. With 3 bases removed from V and 6 bases from J, the gap between germline ends came to 33 bases. This chain's CDR3 is CASSATSSGTLTASRAGELFF. The CDR3 coding sequence is TGTGCCAGCAGCGCTACCAGTTCGGGGACTCTGACAGCCTCGAGGGCCGGGGAGCTGTTTTTT.

This chain links TRBV2 with TRBJ1-5; D not resolved. Trimming shortened V by 4 bases and J by 2 bases, and 6 bases separated the two germline ends. This CDR3 comprises 13 residues. The germline V gene encodes CDR1 SNHLY and CDR2 FYNNEI. CDR3 in amino acids: CASSVPRNQPQHF. As DNA, the CDR3 is TGTGCCAGCAGTGTACCACGCAATCAGCCCCAGCATTTT.

The gene calls are TRBV9 and TRBJ2-7; 7 bases fit TRBD1. The trim removed 0 bases at V and 5 bases at J, leaving 11 bases unmatched. The germline V gene encodes CDR1 SGDLS and CDR2 YYNGEE. The CDR3 consists of 16 residues. CDR3 coding DNA: TGTGCCAGCAGCGTAGAGGGGACAGCCTGGGTTCACGAGCAGTACTTC. Translating gives CASSVEGTAWVHEQYF.

This clone was picked up a small number of times. The chain couples TRBV13 to TRBJ2-1, with 8 bases identical to TRBD1. CDR1 is PRHDT and CDR2 is FYEKMQ in the germline V gene (reference sequence). The CDR3 has 14 residues. Trimming took 5 bases from V and 9 from J; bases not matched to a gene: 9. CDR3 DNA: TGTGCCAGCAGCCCGGAACAGGGGGTGAGTGAGCAGTTCTTC. Translating it yields CASSPEQGVSEQFF.

This clone was seen a handful of times. This rearrangement joins TRBV11-3 to TRBJ1-1; 7 bases are a match to TRBD1. The CDR3 is made up of 15 amino acids. Germline CDR1 SGHNT, CDR2 YENEEA. Losses at the gene ends were 4 bases for V and 3 bases for J; bases not matched to a gene: 8. The CDR3 DNA is TGTGCCAGCAGCTCCAACAGGGGATTCGACACTGAAGCTTTCTTT. It translates to CASSSNRGFDTEAFF.

The V and J genes are TRBV7-6 and TRBJ2-5, with 7 positions matching TRBD2. V dropped 0 bases and J dropped 5; count of bases not matched to a gene: 6. The germline CDR1 and CDR2 sequences are SGHVS and FNYEAQ. The CDR3 covers 15 residues. CDR3 loop: CASSLAWGGYETQYF. The CDR3 bases are TGTGCCAGCAGCTTAGCGTGGGGGGGGTACGAGACCCAGTACTTC. The full variable domain, its missing parts supplied by reference TRBV7-6 and TRBJ2-5, is GAGVSQSPRYKVTKRGQDVALRCDPISGHVSLYWYRQALGQGPEFLTYFNYEAQQDKSGLPNDRFSAERPEGSISTLTIQRTEQRDSAMYRCASSLAWGGYETQYFGPGTRLLVL.